This TCR beta chain was captured by sequencing in a study of CD8 T cells in ankylosing spondylitis. Points from the study as a whole: A TCR beta motif made of several highly homologous variants seemed typical of ankylosing spondylitis blood.

Ten or more counts support this clonotype. What it recognizes is unknown. Trimming took off 3 bases at V and 10 bases at J, with 21 bases between the two ends. CDR3 length: 16 amino acids. Per the germline V gene, CDR1 is KGHDR and CDR2 is SFDVKD. MiXCR was run by TCRdb on the 5' RACE reads, yielding one entry per CDR3 protein. The sample shows 500,000 to 650,000 distinct CDR3 sequences, roughly 5.2% of them seen only once. The TCR comes from a male donor with ankylosing spondylitis. The genes are TRBV24-1 and TRBJ2-1; D may be TRBD1 or TRBD2 (5 bases each). The sequenced sample consisted of blood, either unsorted or a sorted T cell fraction (not recorded which). This chain's CDR3 is CATSDPTGTRSLEQFF. CDR3 sequence (DNA): TGTGCCACCAGTGATCCTACCGGGACCCGATCGCTGGAGCAGTTCTTC.